This is a list of T cell receptor beta chains from one sample in a study of blood T cell repertoires in COVID-19. Using immunoSEQ multiplex PCR, the repertoire was profiled, and TCRdb retains in-frame clones only, with some absent. The data show around 70,000 clones, with roughly 78% seen just once and 26% held by the top ten. The sequencing sample was made of peripheral blood. These receptors all come from a man in his 60s with active or convalescent COVID-19. CDR3s include the opening cysteine and the closing phenylalanine or tryptophan. Each record gives: D gene, clone size, J gene, CDR3 length, V gene, CDR3 DNA, CDR3 protein. A D gene is named only where the DNA matches it firmly. The size field is filled for only some rows; it gives once, few, many or a size class.

- - TRBJ1-1 14 TRBV5-1 TGCGCCAGCAGCACTGTACAGGGGAACACTGAAGCTTTCTTT CASSTVQGNTEAFF
TRBD2 - TRBJ2-5 15 TRBV4-2 TGTGCCAGCAGCCAAGCGGGGGGGTACCAAGAGACCCAGTACTTC CASSQAGGYQETQYF
TRBD1 - TRBJ2-7 13 TRBV7-9 TGTGCCAGCAGCTCTTGGGACAGCTACGAGCAGTACTTC CASSSWDSYEQYF
- - TRBJ2-2 13 TRBV30 TGTGCCTGGAGTATTACGGAGGCCGGGGAGCTGTTTTTT CAWSITEAGELFF
TRBD1 - TRBJ1-2 13 TRBV6-5 TGTGCCAGCATTTCCAGGGGGTTTTCTGGCTACACCTTC CASISRGFSGYTF
- - TRBJ2-1 16 TRBV9 TGTGCCAGCAGCGTAGAATTTAGCGGAACCTACAATGAGCAGTTCTTC CASSVEFSGTYNEQFF
- - TRBJ2-3 14 TRBV15 TGTGCCACCAGCAAGGACTTTCGCACAGATACGCAGTATTTT CATSKDFRTDTQYF
- - TRBJ1-3 13 TRBV3-1/TRBV3-2 TGTGCCAGCAGCCAAGGCAGTGGAAACACCATATATTTT CASSQGSGNTIYF
TRBD1 - TRBJ1-2 16 TRBV28 TGTGCCAGCAGTGGCCCAGGGACAGGGGGGCTTGGTGGCTACACCTTC CASSGPGTGGLGGYTF
- - TRBJ1-2 13 TRBV6-1 TGTGCCAGCAGTCAAGCCCTAGGCTATGGCTACACCTTC CASSQALGYGYTF
- - TRBJ2-6 15 TRBV19 TGTGCCAGTAGTCTGAGGGAGGCTGGGGCCAACGTCCTGACTTTC CASSLREAGANVLTF
- few TRBJ1-1 13 TRBV6-6 TGTGCCAGCCGCCAAGGGGTGAACACTGAAGCTTTCTTT CASRQGVNTEAFF
- - TRBJ1-1 14 TRBV6-1 TGTGCCAGCAGTGAATGGGGGCCGGGCACTGAAGCTTTCTTT CASSEWGPGTEAFF
TRBD1 - TRBJ2-2 13 TRBV12-3/TRBV12-4 TGTGCCAGCAGCCGACAGGGTGACGGGGAGCTGTTTTTT CASSRQGDGELFF
TRBD2 - TRBJ2-3 17 TRBV19 TGTGCCAGTAGTATTGTGGTATTCGGGGGGACGGGAGATACGCAGTATTTT CASSIVVFGGTGDTQYF
- - TRBJ2-2 15 TRBV4-1 TGCGCCAGCAGCCAAGGAGGCCAGAACACCGGGGAGCTGTTTTTT CASSQGGQNTGELFF
TRBD1 - TRBJ1-2 16 TRBV5-4 TGTGCCAGCAGCTTGGGAGGGACAGCGCAAAACTATGGCTACACCTTC CASSLGGTAQNYGYTF